Each of the 11 T cell receptor beta chains below was sequenced from the same sample in a study of a mutant IDH1 vaccine in newly diagnosed glioma. The sample's time point: week 11, during vaccination. Doses consisted of 300 ug of mutant IDH1 20-mer peptide each, paired with topical imiquimod. Their specific antigens are unknown. The repertoire was sequenced with immunoSEQ multiplex PCR; TCRdb's copy has only in-frame clones and lacks some. The repertoire has about 130,000 clones, about four fifths of them found once; the top ten carry 5.5%. The sample in question was PBMCs, obtained from a glioma patient whose treatment included an IDH1 peptide vaccine. Receptor source: a middle-aged man with glioma.

The rearrangement uses TRBV5-5 and TRBJ2-5, with unresolved D. CDR3 length: 13 amino acids. Germline V gene lookup returns CDR1 SGHKS and CDR2 YYEKEE (reference sequence). The ends were cut back, 0 bases at V and 7 bases at J, with 10 bases in the middle. The CDR3 DNA sequence: TGTGCCAGCAGCTTGGATGGACCTGGGACCCAGTACTTC. It is translated as CASSLDGPGTQYF.

This clone was found a few times. The CDR3 DNA sequence: TGTGCCAGCAGTGAAATAAGGGGGCAGGGCGGTCAGCCCCAGCATTTT. Translated: CASSEIRGQGGQPQHF. The chain is built from TRBV2 and TRBJ1-5; 7 positions agree with TRBD1. Per germline, CDR1 SNHLY and CDR2 FYNNEI. CDR3 size: 16 residues. The ends lost 2 bases at V and 6 bases at J; junction bases unmatched: 10.

The chain recombines TRBV30 with TRBJ2-7; TRBD1 might be the D (6 bases). The CDR3 length is 14 residues. CDR1 is GTSNPN, CDR2 SVGIG, per germline (reference sequence). V was pared by 3 bases and J by 0 bases, with 12 bases between. The CDR3 DNA reads as TGTGCCTGGAGCCAACAGGGCGACTCCTACGAGCAGTACTTC. It yields the protein CAWSQQGDSYEQYF.

The V gene is TRBV10-3, the J gene TRBJ2-7, with TRBD1 identical over 8 bases. Per germline, CDR1 ENHRY and CDR2 SYGVKD. The CDR3 is 16 amino acids. Losses at the gene ends were 6 bases for V and 7 bases for J; bases not matched to a gene: 17. The CDR3 region is CAISPQRWTGWKEQYF. CDR3 DNA sequence: TGTGCCATCAGCCCTCAAAGGTGGACAGGGTGGAAGGAGCAGTACTTC.

In this sample, this clone turned up a few times. J is TRBJ1-4 and V is TRBV4-3, with unresolved D. This CDR3 is built from 13 residues. Germline CDR1 is LGHNA and CDR2 is YSLEER. V gave up 4 bases and J gave up 6 bases, with 9 bases separating them. CDR3 protein: CASSLSGDEKLFF. The CDR3 bases are TGCGCCAGCAGCCTCTCGGGAGATGAAAAACTGTTTTTT.

The V gene is TRBV28, the J gene TRBJ2-7; D is unresolved. Between the trimmed V and J ends, which lost 6 bases and 5 bases, there was a span of 26 bases. CDR3 size: 17 residues. Germline lookup yields CDR1 MDHEN and CDR2 SYDVKM. The CDR3 region has the DNA TGTGCCAGCAGCCCGACCACCTCCGGAGACGGGCGAAACGAGCAGTACTTC. The encoded protein is CASSPTTSGDGRNEQYF.

The rearrangement uses TRBV7-9 and TRBJ2-7, with D perhaps given as TRBD1 or TRBD2 (6 bases each). V was trimmed by 4 bases and J by 6 bases, leaving 25 bases between them. Germline CDR1 SEHNR, CDR2 FQNEAQ (reference sequence). The CDR3 has 17 residues. As DNA, the CDR3 is TGTGCCAGCAGCTCTGCAGGGGCGGGCGTCGCCGGGGGCGAGCAGTACTTC. Its protein product is CASSSAGAGVAGGEQYF.

V usage is TRBV19 and J usage is TRBJ2-6; perhaps TRBD1 as D (6 bases). The CDR3 covers 17 residues. Germline V lookup: CDR1 LNHDA, CDR2 SQIVND (reference sequence). V lost 3 bases and J 0 bases, leaving 12 bases between the germline ends. The CDR3 DNA reads as TGTGCCAGTAGTATTGGGGACACAATCTCTGGGGCCAACGTCCTGACTTTC. Amino acids: CASSIGDTISGANVLTF.

This clone has a handful of counts. The CDR3: CASSWQGDFNSPLHF. CDR3 DNA sequence: TGCGCCAGCAGCTGGCAGGGGGATTTTAATTCACCCCTCCACTTT. This rearrangement joins TRBV5-1 to TRBJ1-6; 7 bases line up with TRBD1. This CDR3 is 15 amino acids long. From germline, CDR1 is SGHRS and CDR2 YFSETQ. With V trimmed by 3 bases and J by 6 bases, 6 bases remained unmatched.

The chain combines TRBV5-4 with TRBJ2-5; 10 positions match TRBD2. The DNA matches TRBJ2-7 better at its end, which makes the J call doubtful. Per germline, CDR1 SGHNT and CDR2 YYREEE (reference sequence). The CDR3 has 16 residues. The DNA of the CDR3 is TGTGCCAGCAGCTTGTTGCTAGCGGGAGCCTCCTACGAGCAGTACTTC. Translated: CASSLLLAGASYEQYF.

This rearrangement joins TRBV6-6 to TRBJ1-5; D gene ambiguous. The germline V gene has CDR1 MNHNY and CDR2 SVGAGI (reference sequence). The V gene lost 2 bases and the J gene lost 9 bases, with 20 bases spanning the gap. The CDR3 contains 16 residues. In DNA form, the CDR3 reads TGTGCCAGCAGTTACCAAGGGAAAATGAAATCACGGCCCCAGCATTTT. It is translated as CASSYQGKMKSRPQHF.